This TCR beta chain is drawn from a study of blood T cell repertoires in COVID-19. Per the germline V gene, CDR1 is MGHRA and CDR2 is YSYEKL. The V end lost 1 base, the J end lost 10 bases, and 13 bases lay between the germline ends. The CDR3 totals 13 residues. Clones were read by immunoSEQ multiplex PCR, and TCRdb kept only the in-frame ones, dropping some. This sample carries about 52,000 clones, over 85% of them seen once, and the ten largest clones take more than 7%. The sequenced sample was peripheral blood. The TCR sequence derives from an elderly man with active or convalescent COVID-19. The genes are TRBV4-1 and TRBJ1-1; D not certain. The CDR3 reads CASSQGFGGVAFF. The CDR3 DNA follows: TGCGCCAGCAGCCAAGGTTTCGGTGGTGTAGCTTTCTTT.